One sample yielded the 30 T cell receptor beta chains listed below, sequenced in a study of T cell changes during pregnancy in multiple sclerosis. Data came from immunoSEQ multiplex PCR; TCRdb stores just in-frame clones and leaves some out. The table includes just over 80,000 clones, about 95% detected once. The sequencing used peripheral blood, collected in the second trimester of pregnancy. These receptors were taken from a female donor with multiple sclerosis, enrolled in a pregnancy study.

The gene calls are TRBV27 and TRBJ1-5, with TRBD1 identical over 10 bases. Germline V gives CDR1 MNHEY, CDR2 SMNVEV (reference sequence). V was pared by 5 bases and J by 0 bases, with 13 bases of the junction left unmatched. This CDR3 contains 19 residues. The CDR3 nucleotides are TGTGCCAGCAGTCCCCAGTCCGGGACAGGGGACCTTAGCAATCAGCCCCAGCATTTT. It translates to CASSPQSGTGDLSNQPQHF.

V is TRBV2 and J is TRBJ1-5; 9 bases line up with TRBD1. The germline CDR1 and CDR2 sequences are SNHLY and FYNNEI. There are 15 residues in the CDR3. The V gene end was trimmed by 4 bases and the J gene end by 1 base; junction bases not matched to a gene: 2. In DNA form, the CDR3 reads TGTGCCAGCAGTGGGGACAGGGAAAGCAATCAGCCCCAGCATTTT. Translated: CASSGDRESNQPQHF. Combining the CDR3 with reference TRBV2 and TRBJ1-5 gives the whole variable domain EPEVTQTPSHQVTQMGQEVILRCVPISNHLYFYWYRQILGQKVEFLVSFYNNEISEKSEIFDDQFSVERPDGSNFTLKIRSTKLEDSAMYFCASSGDRESNQPQHFGDGTRLSIL.

The rearrangement links TRBV4-3 to TRBJ1-1, with D possibly TRBD1 on 5 matching bases. The ends were cut back, 4 bases at V and 4 bases at J, with 16 bases in the middle. Looked up from germline, CDR1 is LGHNA and CDR2 is YSLEER. This CDR3 region has 15 residues. CDR3 protein: CASSPQQYGATEAFF. CDR3 DNA sequence: TGCGCCAGCAGCCCGCAACAGTATGGGGCCACTGAAGCTTTCTTT.

This rearrangement joins TRBV28 to TRBJ1-2; TRBD1 aligns across 7 bases. Germline V gene data show CDR1 as MDHEN and CDR2 as SYDVKM. V shed 2 bases and J 2 bases; nucleotides not matched to a gene: 8. The CDR3 is 16 residues long. The CDR3 reads CASSLKWPGGNYGYTF. The DNA of the CDR3 is TGTGCCAGCAGTTTAAAGTGGCCAGGGGGAAACTATGGCTACACCTTC.

This clone occurred a few times. The genes are TRBV28 and TRBJ2-2; 7 bases match TRBD2. Germline CDR1 MDHEN, CDR2 SYDVKM. This CDR3 comprises 14 residues. The V segment lost 8 bases and the J segment 1 base; nucleotides outside the gene matches: 4. The CDR3 spells CASCPGGNTGELFF. CDR3 bases: TGTGCCAGCTGTCCGGGAGGGAACACCGGGGAGCTGTTTTTT.

The chain is built from TRBV10-2 and TRBJ1-2, with unresolved D. Germline loops: CDR1 WSHSY, CDR2 SAAADI. Trimming stripped 3 bases from V and 8 bases from J, with 10 bases between. This CDR3 comprises 12 residues. The CDR3 bases are TGCGCCAGCAGTGAACGAGGGAACGGCTACACCTTC. It specifies CASSERGNGYTF.

The V and J genes are TRBV11-2 and TRBJ2-7; no clear D. CDR1 is SGHAT, CDR2 FQNNGV, per germline. Trimming took off 4 bases at V and 5 bases at J, with 9 bases between the two ends. The CDR3 consists of 12 residues. The CDR3 loop reads CASSSSSNEQYF. Written as DNA, the CDR3 is TGTGCCAGCAGCTCCTCCAGTAACGAGCAGTACTTC.

CDR3 nucleotides: TGTGCCAGTAGTACAACCCGCTTTTTCCTCGGACAGAGCAATCAGCCCCAGCATTTT. Translated, it gives CASSTTRFFLGQSNQPQHF. The chain couples TRBV19 to TRBJ1-5; D might be TRBD1 (6 bases). CDR1 and CDR2 from the germline V gene are LNHDA and SQIVND (reference sequence). This CDR3 has 19 amino acids. Deletions cut 4 bases from V and 1 base from J, with 23 bases between.

The chain employs TRBV7-9 and TRBJ2-7; 10 nucleotides match TRBD2. The CDR3 loop spans 15 amino acids. CDR1 is SEHNR and CDR2 is FQNEAQ in the germline V gene (reference sequence). With 6 bases clipped from V and 3 bases from J, the junction kept 8 bases outside the gene matches. DNA of the CDR3: TGTGCCAGCAGTCAAGGACTAGCGGCAATCTACGAGCAGTACTTC. This codes for CASSQGLAAIYEQYF.

The chain is built from TRBV7-9 and TRBJ2-3; TRBD2 aligns across 14 bases. The germline V gene has CDR1 SEHNR and CDR2 FQNEAQ (reference sequence). The ends lost 4 bases at V and 4 bases at J; junction bases unmatched: 10. The CDR3 totals 18 residues. CDR3 nucleotide sequence: TGTGCCAGCAGCTACCCCAAGGGACTAGCGGGAGACCCAGATACGCAGTATTTT. It specifies CASSYPKGLAGDPDTQYF.

The chain uses TRBV19 and TRBJ1-2; 9 bases are a match to TRBD1. Germline-derived CDR1 and CDR2 are LNHDA and SQIVND (reference sequence). This CDR3 contains 16 residues. Trimming removed 9 bases from V and 0 bases from J; junction bases left unmatched: 11. The CDR3 sequence is CASAPTDRGSNYGYTF. CDR3 nucleotide sequence: TGTGCCAGCGCCCCGACGGACAGGGGATCTAACTATGGCTACACCTTC.

The V and J genes are TRBV7-9 and TRBJ1-1, with 7 bases matching TRBD1. CDR1 SEHNR and CDR2 FQNEAQ come from the germline V gene (reference sequence). The J segment lost 4 bases and the V segment lost 0 bases, leaving 2 bases of the junction unmatched. This CDR3 comprises 14 residues. This CDR3 reads CASSLARQGTEAFF. CDR3 coding DNA: TGTGCCAGCAGCTTAGCGCGACAGGGCACTGAAGCTTTCTTT.

V gene TRBV5-1 combines with J gene TRBJ2-7; maybe TRBD1 (5 bases). V was pared by 0 bases and J by 4 bases, with 14 bases between. The CDR3 has 15 amino acids. In germline, CDR1 is SGHRS, CDR2 YFSETQ. The CDR3 loop is CASSLARSQGYEQYF. The DNA for the CDR3 is TGCGCCAGCAGCTTGGCCAGGAGCCAGGGTTACGAGCAGTACTTC.

The rearrangement uses TRBV5-1 and TRBJ1-1; 7 bases align to TRBD1. CDR1 and CDR2 from the germline V gene are SGHRS and YFSETQ. There are 14 residues in the CDR3. V lost 4 bases, J lost 5 bases, and 8 bases stayed unmatched. The CDR3 DNA reads as TGCGCCAGCAGCAGGGGACAGCAGGGTACTGAAGCTTTCTTT. Translated: CASSRGQQGTEAFF.

The rearrangement links TRBV25-1 to TRBJ2-5; 8 positions agree with TRBD2. V trimming: 8 bases; J trimming: 5 bases; junction bases outside the gene matches: 13. CDR1 is MGHDK and CDR2 is SYGVNS in the germline V gene. The CDR3 length is 15 residues. As DNA, the CDR3 is TGTGCCAGCCGTACACCCGGGGGGGTGAAGGAGACCCAGTACTTC. Translation: CASRTPGGVKETQYF.

J is TRBJ2-7 and V is TRBV14, with 7 nucleotides matching TRBD1. V gave up 6 bases and J gave up 3 bases; unmatched junction bases: 11. In germline, CDR1 is SGHDN, CDR2 FVKESK. CDR3 size: 15 residues. CDR3 region: CASSAHRDRLYEQYF. The CDR3 nucleotides read TGTGCCAGCAGTGCACACCGGGACAGACTCTACGAGCAGTACTTC.

The chain combines TRBV28 with TRBJ1-5; 7 nucleotides agree with TRBD1. Germline CDR1 reads MDHEN; CDR2 reads SYDVKM. With 6 bases clipped from V and 4 bases from J, the junction kept 9 bases outside the gene matches. The CDR3 sequence is 15 residues long. The CDR3 loop is CASRSTGRVNQPQHF. CDR3 in DNA: TGTGCCAGCAGGTCGACAGGGCGGGTTAATCAGCCCCAGCATTTT. Complete variable domain (other parts from reference TRBV28 and TRBJ1-5): DVKVTQSSRYLVKRTGEKVFLECVQDMDHENMFWYRQDPGLGLRLIYFSYDVKMKEKGDIPEGYSVSREKKERFSLILESASTNQTSMYLCASRSTGRVNQPQHFGDGTRLSIL.

This clone appeared once. The chain employs TRBV19 and TRBJ1-1, with 8 bases lining up with TRBD1. The CDR3 runs 14 residues. The V gene end was trimmed by 5 bases and the J gene end by 5 bases; junction bases not matched to a gene: 7. The germline gives CDR1 LNHDA, CDR2 SQIVND (reference sequence). CDR3 DNA: TGTGCCAGTAGTTTACAGGGGGGGGGTACTGAAGCTTTCTTT. Translating it yields CASSLQGGGTEAFF.

This chain connects TRBV4-1 to TRBJ1-4, with 8 nucleotides matching TRBD1. V lost 4 bases to trimming and J lost 2 bases; unmatched junction nucleotides: 3. Germline CDR1 MGHRA, CDR2 YSYEKL. CDR3 length equals 15 residues. CDR3 loop: CASSPTGATNEKLFF. The CDR3 bases are TGCGCCAGCAGCCCGACAGGGGCGACTAATGAAAAACTGTTTTTT.

The V gene is TRBV2, the J gene TRBJ2-7; possibly TRBD1 for D (5 bases). Germline V gives CDR1 SNHLY, CDR2 FYNNEI. The V end was cut by 5 bases, the J end by 6 bases, with 14 bases between. CDR3 length: 13 residues. The CDR3, as DNA: TGTGCCAGCAGTAGGGTCAGGGTGAGCGAGCAGTACTTC. Its protein product is CASSRVRVSEQYF.

The chain is built from TRBV5-4 and TRBJ2-7, with TRBD2 matching 12 bases. This CDR3 is 16 amino acids long. Trimming removed 0 bases from V and 0 bases from J; junction bases left unmatched: 1. CDR1 and CDR2 from the germline V gene are SGHNT and YYREEE (reference sequence). The CDR3 sequence: CASSLGTSGTSYEQYF. In DNA, the CDR3 is TGTGCCAGCAGCTTGGGGACTAGCGGGACCTCCTACGAGCAGTACTTC.

This clone appeared a single time. This chain connects TRBV6-5 to TRBJ1-1; D is undetermined. V lost 2 bases and J lost 1, with 8 bases in between. The CDR3 runs to 14 residues. The germline V gene encodes CDR1 MNHEY and CDR2 SVGAGI. CDR3 DNA: TGTGCCAGCAGTTACGAGTTCTCGAACACTGAAGCTTTCTTT. Translation: CASSYEFSNTEAFF.

The chain recombines TRBV6-1 with TRBJ2-7; 9 bases map to TRBD2. V dropped 2 bases and J dropped 4; count of bases not matched to a gene: 9. The germline gives CDR1 MNHNS, CDR2 SASEGT. The CDR3 covers 16 residues. CDR3 loop: CASSEPTRLADYEQYF. Here the CDR3 DNA reads TGTGCCAGCAGTGAACCTACCAGACTAGCGGATTACGAGCAGTACTTC.

The chain links TRBV5-1 to TRBJ2-6, with 7 bases identical to TRBD1. Per germline, CDR1 SGHRS and CDR2 YFSETQ. Trimming removed 3 bases from V and 4 bases from J; junction bases left unmatched: 16. CDR3 length equals 19 residues. The CDR3: CASSYRQGVGPPGANVLTF. DNA for the CDR3: TGCGCCAGCAGCTACCGACAGGGAGTAGGCCCCCCCGGGGCCAACGTCCTGACTTTC.

CDR3 in DNA: TGTGCCAGCAGTTTATTGCAGGGGTCTAAGCCCCAGCATTTT. It specifies CASSLLQGSKPQHF. V is TRBV27 and J is TRBJ1-5; TRBD1 is a possible D gene (6 bases). The CDR3 consists of 14 residues. Trimming stripped 1 base from V and 8 bases from J, with 12 bases between. The germline gives CDR1 MNHEY, CDR2 SMNVEV (reference sequence).

V gene TRBV30 combines with J gene TRBJ1-1, with 7 bases matching TRBD1. There are 15 residues in the CDR3. Germline loops: CDR1 GTSNPN, CDR2 SVGIG (reference sequence). With V trimmed by 2 bases and J by 5 bases, 11 bases remained unmatched. CDR3 residues: CAWSPSYRGHTEAFF. The CDR3 nucleotides read TGTGCCTGGAGTCCAAGTTACAGGGGTCATACTGAAGCTTTCTTT.

The chain uses TRBV28 and TRBJ1-4; 7 positions match TRBD1. This CDR3 spans 15 amino acids. Germline V lookup: CDR1 MDHEN, CDR2 SYDVKM. V lost 5 bases and J lost 7; bases outside the gene matches: 10. DNA of the CDR3: TGTGCCAGCAGTGAAAGACAGGGCGTGAGTGAAAAACTGTTTTTT. It yields the protein CASSERQGVSEKLFF.

V usage is TRBV12-5 and J usage is TRBJ2-5; 9 positions match TRBD1. The V gene end was trimmed by 6 bases and the J gene end by 5 bases; junction bases not matched to a gene: 7. The length of the CDR3 is 14 residues. The germline gives CDR1 LGHNT, CDR2 FRNRAP. In DNA form, the CDR3 reads TGTGCTAGTGGGGACAGGGGTTCGGAGGAGACCCAGTACTTC. This encodes CASGDRGSEETQYF.

The genes are TRBV5-1 and TRBJ2-2; D gene uncertain. Germline assignment: CDR1 SGHRS and CDR2 YFSETQ. This CDR3 is 12 amino acids long. Trimming took off 4 bases at V and 2 bases at J, with 3 bases between the two ends. The DNA for the CDR3 is TGCGCCAGCAGCACAAACACCGGGGAGCTGTTTTTT. Encoded protein: CASSTNTGELFF.

This rearrangement joins TRBV7-3 to TRBJ2-2, with 7 nucleotides matching TRBD2. Losses at the gene ends were 5 bases for V and 3 bases for J; bases not matched to a gene: 15. The CDR3 length is 18 residues. Germline-derived CDR1 and CDR2 are SGHTA and FQGTGA. In DNA form, the CDR3 reads TGTGCCAGCAGCCATCGTAGGGCCGGGACTACCTACACCGGGGAGCTGTTTTTT. This sequence encodes CASSHRRAGTTYTGELFF. Together with reference TRBV7-3 and TRBJ2-2, the CDR3 gives the full variable domain: GAGVSQTPSNKVTEKGKYVELRCDPISGHTALYWYRQSLGQGPEFLIYFQGTGAADDSGLPNDRFFAVRPEGSVSTLKIQRTERGDSAVYLCASSHRRAGTTYTGELFFGEGSRLTVL.